The 17 T cell receptor beta chains reported below all come from one sample, sequenced in a study of blood T cell repertoires in COVID-19. This table comes from immunoSEQ multiplex PCR, and its TCRdb copy is limited to in-frame clones, with some not included. This table has approximately 220,000 clones, approximately 86% appearing once. Sequenced input: peripheral blood. These receptor sequences come from a middle-aged man with acute or convalescent COVID-19.

The CDR3 region has the DNA TGCACCAGCAGCCCCCGTGGGGGGGAGAACACTGAAGCTTTCTTT. Translation: CTSSPRGGENTEAFF. The V and J genes are TRBV1 and TRBJ1-1. TRBV1 is an annotated pseudogene. The CDR3 contains 15 residues.

The chain links TRBV28 to TRBJ1-4; D gene unclear. The CDR3 consists of 14 residues. Germline CDR1 reads MDHEN; CDR2 reads SYDVKM. V shed 5 bases and J shed 7 bases, with 14 bases lying between them. The CDR3 protein is CASSLPRWAEKLFF. The CDR3, as DNA: TGTGCCAGCAGTCTGCCCCGGTGGGCTGAAAAACTGTTTTTT.

This chain connects TRBV30 to TRBJ2-7; 8 bases align to TRBD2. The CDR3 runs 16 residues. The germline CDR1 and CDR2 sequences are GTSNPN and SVGIG (reference sequence). The V segment lost 2 bases and the J segment 7 bases; nucleotides outside the gene matches: 16. The CDR3 sequence: CAWSPLKSGGPREQYF. CDR3 DNA sequence: TGTGCCTGGAGTCCCCTGAAATCGGGGGGGCCCCGGGAGCAGTACTTC.

The rearrangement links TRBV5-1 to TRBJ1-4; 7 nucleotides align to TRBD1. The junction had 12 bases not matched to a gene; V was cut back by 4 bases and J by 3 bases. The germline V gene encodes CDR1 SGHRS and CDR2 YFSETQ. The CDR3 contains 17 residues. CDR3 loop: CASSPGQLGRANEKLFF. The CDR3 DNA follows: TGCGCCAGCAGCCCGGGACAGCTGGGAAGGGCTAATGAAAAACTGTTTTTT.

V gene TRBV7-2 combines with J gene TRBJ1-5; 9 nucleotides agree with TRBD1. This CDR3 has 15 amino acids. V was pared by 5 bases and J by 6 bases, with 8 bases of the junction left unmatched. Germline V lookup: CDR1 SGHTA, CDR2 FQGNSA. The DNA for the CDR3 is TGTGCCAGCAGCCGCGAGGGGACAGGGCGTCAGCCCCAGCATTTT. It translates to CASSREGTGRQPQHF.

This chain connects TRBV14 to TRBJ2-7, with TRBD2 as a possible D gene (6 bases). The CDR3 contains 15 residues. The germline V gene encodes CDR1 SGHDN and CDR2 FVKESK. V was trimmed by 1 base and J by 3 bases, leaving 13 bases between them. The CDR3 loop is CASSQVLGTHYEQYF. The CDR3 DNA sequence: TGTGCCAGCAGCCAAGTCCTTGGGACTCACTACGAGCAGTACTTC.

CDR3 amino acids: CASSLFGGVAKNIQYF. The CDR3 DNA follows: TGTGCCAGCAGTTTATTCGGGGGAGTAGCCAAAAACATTCAGTACTTC. The chain combines TRBV27 with TRBJ2-4, with D perhaps matching TRBD2 (6 bases). The germline V gene encodes CDR1 MNHEY and CDR2 SMNVEV (reference sequence). The CDR3 length is 16 residues. Trimming removed 1 base from V and 0 bases from J, with 10 bases in between.

This clone has just one count. This chain joins TRBV5-4 and TRBJ2-7; unclear D gene. The CDR3 loop spans 12 amino acids. CDR1 SGHNT and CDR2 YYREEE come from the germline V gene (reference sequence). The V end was cut by 4 bases, the J end by 5 bases, with 10 bases between. The CDR3 here is CASSPGFNEQYF. The DNA of the CDR3 is TGTGCCAGCAGCCCAGGCTTCAACGAGCAGTACTTC.

CDR3: CASSSGLAMYEQYF. CDR3 in DNA: TGTGCCAGCAGTTCGGGACTAGCGATGTACGAGCAGTACTTC. The gene calls are TRBV27 and TRBJ2-7; 10 positions agree with TRBD2. Germline V gene sequence: CDR1 MNHEY, CDR2 SMNVEV (reference sequence). The CDR3 length is 14 residues. Trimming at V came to 4 bases and at J to 4 bases, leaving 4 bases not matched to a gene.

The chain has TRBV6-6 and TRBJ2-3; D uncertain. The ends were cut back, 0 bases at V and 2 bases at J, with 12 bases in the middle. This CDR3 is 16 amino acids long. Germline V gene lookup returns CDR1 MNHNY and CDR2 SVGAGI (reference sequence). The CDR3 DNA is TGTGCCAGCAGTTACTCGAGATCCTCAACCACAGATACGCAGTATTTT. Translation: CASSYSRSSTTDTQYF.

The gene calls are TRBV27 and TRBJ1-5; D might be TRBD1 (6 bases). V was trimmed by 4 bases and J by 3 bases, leaving 10 bases between them. Germline V gene data show CDR1 as MNHEY and CDR2 as SMNVEV (reference sequence). This CDR3 comprises 14 residues. DNA for the CDR3: TGTGCCAGCAGTTCGGCAGGGGTCAATCAGCCCCAGCATTTT. This encodes CASSSAGVNQPQHF.

The CDR3, as DNA: TGTGCCAGCAAGTGGGGAGAATACAATGAGCAGTTCTTC. Amino acid sequence: CASKWGEYNEQFF. This sequence joins TRBV5-8 and TRBJ2-1; D possibly corresponds to TRBD2 (5 bases). The CDR3 is 13 amino acids. Germline V lookup: CDR1 SGHTS, CDR2 YDEGEE. V was clipped by 6 bases and J by 4 bases, with 11 bases between them.

The chain combines TRBV27 with TRBJ1-3, with 7 nucleotides matching TRBD1. The CDR3 contains 17 residues. Germline V gene data show CDR1 as MNHEY and CDR2 as SMNVEV (reference sequence). Unmatched junction bases numbered 8, after V lost 3 bases and J lost 0 bases. The CDR3 here is CASSLRGGPYSGNTIYF. The CDR3, as DNA: TGTGCCAGCAGTTTGAGAGGGGGCCCTTACTCTGGAAACACCATATATTTT.

The chain is built from TRBV9 and TRBJ2-1; 7 bases are shared with TRBD2. With 3 bases clipped from V and 0 bases from J, the junction kept 3 bases outside the gene matches. Per the germline V gene, CDR1 is SGDLS and CDR2 is YYNGEE. This CDR3 contains 15 residues. The CDR3 is CASSASGNSYNEQFF. DNA for the CDR3: TGTGCCAGCAGCGCCAGCGGGAACTCCTACAATGAGCAGTTCTTC.

The J gene is TRBJ2-1, the V gene TRBV10-3, with 11 bases identical to TRBD2. Germline V gene data show CDR1 as ENHRY and CDR2 as SYGVKD. The CDR3 sequence is 20 residues long. V was pared by 5 bases and J by 3 bases, with 18 bases of the junction left unmatched. As DNA, the CDR3 is TGTGCCATCAGTCCTCCCAAGGGGCTAGCGGGAGGAGTGAGCTACAATGAGCAGTTCTTC. This sequence encodes CAISPPKGLAGGVSYNEQFF.

This clone was detected once. The rearrangement joins TRBV5-1 to TRBJ2-1, with D uncertain. Germline V gives CDR1 SGHRS, CDR2 YFSETQ. V gave up 0 bases and J gave up 7 bases, with 11 bases separating them. The CDR3 has 14 residues. The chain's CDR3 is CASSLAYGGNEQFF. The CDR3 coding sequence is TGCGCCAGCAGCTTGGCTTATGGCGGAAATGAGCAGTTCTTC.

J is TRBJ2-5 and V is TRBV6-6; 13 nucleotides line up with TRBD2. The CDR3 runs to 19 residues. V lost 5 bases and J lost 5; bases outside the gene matches: 17. Germline values: CDR1 MNHNY, CDR2 SVGAGI (reference sequence). CDR3 DNA sequence: TGTGCCAGCAGTCCTAACCCGGGACTAGCGGGGCCAAACTACGAGACCCAGTACTTC. It translates to CASSPNPGLAGPNYETQYF.